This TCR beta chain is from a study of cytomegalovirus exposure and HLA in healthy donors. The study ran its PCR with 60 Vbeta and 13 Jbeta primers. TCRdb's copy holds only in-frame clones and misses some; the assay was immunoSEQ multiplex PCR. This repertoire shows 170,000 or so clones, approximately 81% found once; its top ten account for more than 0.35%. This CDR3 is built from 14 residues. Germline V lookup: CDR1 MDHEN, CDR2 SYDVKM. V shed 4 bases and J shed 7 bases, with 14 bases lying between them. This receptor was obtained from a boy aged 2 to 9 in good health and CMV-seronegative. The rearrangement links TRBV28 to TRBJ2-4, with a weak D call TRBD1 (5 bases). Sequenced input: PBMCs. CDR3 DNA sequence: TGTGCCAGCAGTTCCCTGGGGCCAACGAACATTCAGTACTTC. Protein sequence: CASSSLGPTNIQYF.